This TCR beta chain was sequenced for a study of spatial heterogeneity in lung cancer. Study information: Alpha-chain detections were consistently fewer than beta-chain detections among the sequences. Each distinct TCR and UMI combination averaged more than ten appearances in raw reads.

The CDR3 contains 16 residues. Trimming left V 2 bases short and J 1 base short, with 18 bases between. Germline CDR1 is SQVTM and CDR2 is ANQGSEA. Each TCR cDNA molecule bore a unique molecular identifier. In TCRdb, the 5' RACE reads were re-called with MiXCR into one record per CDR3 protein. The data show about 15,000 distinct CDR3 sequences, 3% to 4.5% seen once. Indicated time point: sample taken at primary tumor resection. No cell sorting; template was whole RNA from tumor, lung tissue or PBMC. At least ten counts were recorded for this clonotype. The size of this beta chain means little, since it is a stray read in a library made for alpha chains.

Sequenced material: normal lung tissue next to the tumor, taken at surgery. The origin of this receptor is a male donor with early-stage non-small cell lung cancer. The chain combines TRBV29-1 with TRBJ2-7; possibly TRBD1 for D (5 bases). The CDR3: CSVESSRQTESYEQYF. CDR3 nucleotide sequence: TGCAGCGTTGAAAGTTCCCGACAGACAGAATCCTACGAGCAGTACTTC.